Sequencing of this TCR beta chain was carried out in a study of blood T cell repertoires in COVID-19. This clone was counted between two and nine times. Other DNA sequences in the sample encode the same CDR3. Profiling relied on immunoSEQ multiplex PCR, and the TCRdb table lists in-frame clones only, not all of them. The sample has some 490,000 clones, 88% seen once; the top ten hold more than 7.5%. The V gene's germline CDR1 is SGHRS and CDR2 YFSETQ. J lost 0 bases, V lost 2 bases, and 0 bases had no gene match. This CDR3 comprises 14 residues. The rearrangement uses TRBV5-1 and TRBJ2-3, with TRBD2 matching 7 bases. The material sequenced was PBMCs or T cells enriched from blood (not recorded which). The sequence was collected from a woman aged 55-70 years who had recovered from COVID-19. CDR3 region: CASSLAGSTDTQYF. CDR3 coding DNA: TGCGCCAGCAGCTTAGCGGGGAGCACAGATACGCAGTATTTT.